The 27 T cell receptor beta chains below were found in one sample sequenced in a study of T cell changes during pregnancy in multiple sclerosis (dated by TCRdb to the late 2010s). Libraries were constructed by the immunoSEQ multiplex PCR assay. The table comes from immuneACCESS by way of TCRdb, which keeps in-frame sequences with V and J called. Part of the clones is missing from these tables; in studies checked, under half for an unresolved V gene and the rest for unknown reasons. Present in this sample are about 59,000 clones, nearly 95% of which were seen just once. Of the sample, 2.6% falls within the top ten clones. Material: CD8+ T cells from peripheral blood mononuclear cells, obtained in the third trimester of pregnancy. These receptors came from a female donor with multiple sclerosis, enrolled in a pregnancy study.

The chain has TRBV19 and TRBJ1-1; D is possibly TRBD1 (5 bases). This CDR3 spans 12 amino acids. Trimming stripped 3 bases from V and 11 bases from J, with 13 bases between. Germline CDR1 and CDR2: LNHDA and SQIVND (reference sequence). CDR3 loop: CASSMAGFVAFF. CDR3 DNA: TGTGCCAGTAGTATGGCAGGGTTCGTGGCTTTCTTT.

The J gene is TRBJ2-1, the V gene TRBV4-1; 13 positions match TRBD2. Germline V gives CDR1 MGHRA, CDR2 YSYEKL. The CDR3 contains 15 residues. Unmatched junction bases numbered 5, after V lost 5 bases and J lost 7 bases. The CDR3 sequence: CASSTGTSGINEQFF. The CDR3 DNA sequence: TGCGCCAGCAGCACCGGGACTAGCGGGATAAATGAGCAGTTCTTC.

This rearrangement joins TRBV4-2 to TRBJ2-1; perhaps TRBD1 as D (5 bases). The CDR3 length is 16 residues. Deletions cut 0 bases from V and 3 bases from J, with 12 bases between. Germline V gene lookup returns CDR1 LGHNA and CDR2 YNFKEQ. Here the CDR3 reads CASSQDYAGNYNEQFF. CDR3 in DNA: TGTGCCAGCAGCCAAGATTACGCAGGGAACTACAATGAGCAGTTCTTC.

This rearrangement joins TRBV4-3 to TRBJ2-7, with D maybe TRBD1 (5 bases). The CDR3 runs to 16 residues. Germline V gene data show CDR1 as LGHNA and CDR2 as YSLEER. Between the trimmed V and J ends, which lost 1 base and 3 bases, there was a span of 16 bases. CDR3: CASSQGWQVGHYEQYF. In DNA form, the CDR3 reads TGCGCCAGCAGCCAAGGATGGCAGGTCGGACACTACGAGCAGTACTTC.

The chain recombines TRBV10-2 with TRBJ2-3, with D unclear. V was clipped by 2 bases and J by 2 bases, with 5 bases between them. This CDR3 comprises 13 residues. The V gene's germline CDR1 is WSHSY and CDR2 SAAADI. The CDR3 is CASSEEVTDTQYF. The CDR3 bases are TGCGCCAGCAGTGAGGAGGTCACAGATACGCAGTATTTT.

For the CDR3, the DNA is TGTGCCAGCAGCTTAGGGAGGGTTGGCACTGAAGCTTTCTTT. Translation: CASSLGRVGTEAFF. The genes are TRBV7-9 and TRBJ1-1; D is unresolved. This CDR3 comprises 14 residues. V shed 1 base and J shed 4 bases, with 10 bases lying between them. Germline CDR1 is SEHNR and CDR2 is FQNEAQ (reference sequence). The full variable domain, in which reference TRBV7-9 and TRBJ1-1 provide the parts outside the CDR3, is DTGVSQNPRHKITKRGQNVTFRCDPISEHNRLYWYRQTLGQGPEFLTYFQNEAQLEKSRLLSDRFSAERPKGSFSTLEIQRTEQGDSAMYLCASSLGRVGTEAFFGQGTRLTVV.

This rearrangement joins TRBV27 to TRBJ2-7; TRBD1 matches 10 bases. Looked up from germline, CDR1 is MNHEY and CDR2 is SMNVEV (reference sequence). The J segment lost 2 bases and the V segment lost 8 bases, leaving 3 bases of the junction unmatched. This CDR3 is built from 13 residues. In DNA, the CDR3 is TGTGCCAGCGGGACAGGGGTTACCTACGAGCAGTACTTC. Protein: CASGTGVTYEQYF.

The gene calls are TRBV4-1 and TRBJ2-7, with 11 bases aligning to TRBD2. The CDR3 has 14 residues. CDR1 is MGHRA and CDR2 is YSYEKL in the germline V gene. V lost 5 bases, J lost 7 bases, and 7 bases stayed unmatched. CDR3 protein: CASSSTSGTGEQYF. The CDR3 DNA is TGCGCCAGCAGCTCGACTAGCGGGACTGGGGAGCAGTACTTC.

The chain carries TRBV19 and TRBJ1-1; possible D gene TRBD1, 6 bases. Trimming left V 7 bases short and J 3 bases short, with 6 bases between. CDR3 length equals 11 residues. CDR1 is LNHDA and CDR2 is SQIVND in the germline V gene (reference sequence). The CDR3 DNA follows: TGTGCCAGTAAGGGGGACACTGAAGCTTTCTTT. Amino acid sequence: CASKGDTEAFF.

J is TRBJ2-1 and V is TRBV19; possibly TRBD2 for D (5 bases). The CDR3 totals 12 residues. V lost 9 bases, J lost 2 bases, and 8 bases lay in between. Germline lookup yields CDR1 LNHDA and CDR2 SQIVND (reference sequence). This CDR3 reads CASTGTYNEQFF. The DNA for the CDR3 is TGTGCCAGCACCGGGACCTACAATGAGCAGTTCTTC.

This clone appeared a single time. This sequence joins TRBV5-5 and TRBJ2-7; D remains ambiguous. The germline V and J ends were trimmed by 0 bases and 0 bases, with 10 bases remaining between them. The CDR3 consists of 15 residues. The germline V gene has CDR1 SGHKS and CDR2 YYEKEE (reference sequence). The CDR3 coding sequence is TGTGCCAGCAGCTTGGACCTTCCGGTCTCCTACGAGCAGTACTTC. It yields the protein CASSLDLPVSYEQYF.

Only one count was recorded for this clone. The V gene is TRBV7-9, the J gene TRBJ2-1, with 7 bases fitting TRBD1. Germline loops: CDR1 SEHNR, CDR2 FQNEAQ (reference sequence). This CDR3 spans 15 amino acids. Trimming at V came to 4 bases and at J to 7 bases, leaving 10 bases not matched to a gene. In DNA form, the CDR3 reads TGTGCCAGCAGCTCCCGGGACAGACCTAGGAATGAGCAGTTCTTC. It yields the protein CASSSRDRPRNEQFF.

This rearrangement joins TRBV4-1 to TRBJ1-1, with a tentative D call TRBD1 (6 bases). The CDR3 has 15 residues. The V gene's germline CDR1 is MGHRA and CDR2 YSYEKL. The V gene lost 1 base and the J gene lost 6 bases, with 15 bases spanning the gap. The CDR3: CASSQAARGNAEAFF. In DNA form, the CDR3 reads TGCGCCAGCAGCCAAGCGGCCAGGGGAAACGCTGAAGCTTTCTTT.

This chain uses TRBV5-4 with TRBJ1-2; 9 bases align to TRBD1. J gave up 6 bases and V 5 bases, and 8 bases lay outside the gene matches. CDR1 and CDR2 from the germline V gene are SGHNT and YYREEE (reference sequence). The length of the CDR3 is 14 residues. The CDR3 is CASRTRDRVNGYTF. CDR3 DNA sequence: TGTGCCAGCAGGACCCGGGACAGGGTGAATGGCTACACCTTC.

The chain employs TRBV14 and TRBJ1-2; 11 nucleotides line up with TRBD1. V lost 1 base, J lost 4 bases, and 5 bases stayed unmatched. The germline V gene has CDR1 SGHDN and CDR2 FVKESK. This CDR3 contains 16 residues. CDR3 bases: TGTGCCAGCAGCCAAGCCCGGACAGGGGGCGGCTATGGCTACACCTTC. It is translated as CASSQARTGGGYGYTF.

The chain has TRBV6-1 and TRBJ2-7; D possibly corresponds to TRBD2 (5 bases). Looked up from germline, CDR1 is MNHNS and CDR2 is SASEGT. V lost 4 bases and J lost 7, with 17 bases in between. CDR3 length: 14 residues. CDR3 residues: CASSVDTGLREQYF. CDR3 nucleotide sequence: TGTGCCAGCAGTGTCGATACGGGGTTAAGGGAGCAGTACTTC.

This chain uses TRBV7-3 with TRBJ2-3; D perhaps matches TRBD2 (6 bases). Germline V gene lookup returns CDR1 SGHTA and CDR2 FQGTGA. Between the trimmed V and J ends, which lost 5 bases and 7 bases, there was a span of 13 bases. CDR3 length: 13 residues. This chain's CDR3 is CASSPPRGNTQYF. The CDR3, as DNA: TGTGCCAGCAGCCCGCCACGGGGGAATACGCAGTATTTT. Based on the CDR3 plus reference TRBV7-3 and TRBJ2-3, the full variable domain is GAGVSQTPSNKVTEKGKYVELRCDPISGHTALYWYRQSLGQGPEFLIYFQGTGAADDSGLPNDRFFAVRPEGSVSTLKIQRTERGDSAVYLCASSPPRGNTQYFGPGTRLTVL.

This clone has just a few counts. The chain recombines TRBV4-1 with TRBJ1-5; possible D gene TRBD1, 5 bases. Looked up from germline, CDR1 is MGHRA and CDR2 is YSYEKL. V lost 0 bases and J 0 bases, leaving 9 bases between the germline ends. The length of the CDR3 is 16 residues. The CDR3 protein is CASSQDRGYSNQPQHF. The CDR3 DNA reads TGCGCCAGCAGCCAAGATAGGGGTTATAGCAATCAGCCCCAGCATTTT.

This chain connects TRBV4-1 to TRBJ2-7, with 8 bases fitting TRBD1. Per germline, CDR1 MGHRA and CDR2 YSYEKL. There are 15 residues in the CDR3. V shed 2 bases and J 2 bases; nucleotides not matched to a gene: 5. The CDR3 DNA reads TGCGCCAGCAGCCAATGGGCAGGGGGCCCCTACGAGCAGTACTTC. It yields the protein CASSQWAGGPYEQYF.

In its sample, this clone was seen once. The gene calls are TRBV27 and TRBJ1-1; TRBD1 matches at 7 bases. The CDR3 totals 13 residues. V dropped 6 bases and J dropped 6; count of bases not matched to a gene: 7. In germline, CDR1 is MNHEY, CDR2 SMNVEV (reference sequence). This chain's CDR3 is CASRRGPSAEAFF. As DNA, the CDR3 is TGTGCCAGCAGGAGGGGGCCCAGCGCTGAAGCTTTCTTT.

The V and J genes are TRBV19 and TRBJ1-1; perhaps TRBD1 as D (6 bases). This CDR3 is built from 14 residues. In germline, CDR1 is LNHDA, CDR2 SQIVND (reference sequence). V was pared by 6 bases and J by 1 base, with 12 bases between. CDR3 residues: CASSSGGSNTEAFF. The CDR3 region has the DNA TGTGCCAGTAGCTCTGGGGGCTCGAACACTGAAGCTTTCTTT.

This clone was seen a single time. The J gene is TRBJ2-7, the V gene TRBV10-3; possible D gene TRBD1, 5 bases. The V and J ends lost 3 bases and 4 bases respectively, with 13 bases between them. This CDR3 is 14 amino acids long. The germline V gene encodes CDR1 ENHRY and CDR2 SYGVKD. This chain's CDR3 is CAISDIDRGYEQYF. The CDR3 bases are TGTGCCATCAGTGATATAGACAGAGGATACGAGCAGTACTTC.

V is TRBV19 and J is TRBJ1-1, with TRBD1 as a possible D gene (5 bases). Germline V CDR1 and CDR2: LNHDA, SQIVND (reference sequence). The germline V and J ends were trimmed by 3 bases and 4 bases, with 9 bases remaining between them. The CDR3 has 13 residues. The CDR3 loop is CASSMSGSTEAFF. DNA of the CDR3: TGTGCCAGTAGTATGTCAGGGTCCACTGAAGCTTTCTTT.

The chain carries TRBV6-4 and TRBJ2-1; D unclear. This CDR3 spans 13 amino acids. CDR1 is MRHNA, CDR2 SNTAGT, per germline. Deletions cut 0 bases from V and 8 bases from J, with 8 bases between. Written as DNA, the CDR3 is TGTGCCAGCAGTGACTCTGTTGGGCATGAGCAGTTCTTC. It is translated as CASSDSVGHEQFF.

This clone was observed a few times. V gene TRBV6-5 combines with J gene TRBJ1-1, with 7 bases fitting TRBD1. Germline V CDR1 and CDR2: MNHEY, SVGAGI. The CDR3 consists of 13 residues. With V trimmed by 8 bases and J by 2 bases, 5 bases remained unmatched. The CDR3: CASGQGGNTEAFF. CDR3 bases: TGTGCCAGCGGCCAGGGGGGTAACACTGAAGCTTTCTTT.

CDR3 loop: CASVRGGMHTEAFF. The CDR3 coding sequence is TGTGCCTCAGTCCGGGGCGGGATGCACACTGAAGCTTTCTTT. The genes are TRBV6-5 and TRBJ1-1; possible D gene TRBD1, 5 bases. V lost 11 bases to trimming and J lost 3 bases, with 19 bases between them. The CDR3 totals 14 residues. The germline CDR1 and CDR2 sequences are MNHEY and SVGAGI.

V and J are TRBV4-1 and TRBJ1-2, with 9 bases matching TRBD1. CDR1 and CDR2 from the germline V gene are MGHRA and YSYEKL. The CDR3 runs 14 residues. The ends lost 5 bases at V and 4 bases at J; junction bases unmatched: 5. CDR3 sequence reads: CASSGRQGVYGYTF. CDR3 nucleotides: TGCGCCAGCAGCGGCCGACAGGGGGTCTATGGCTACACCTTC.